The 11 T cell receptor beta chains in this list originate from one sample, sequenced in a study of beta chain features in type 1 diabetes. The authors reverse transcribed all of the isolated RNA, so sequencing captured expressed TCRB transcripts. The repertoire was sequenced with immunoSEQ multiplex PCR; TCRdb's copy has only in-frame clones and lacks some. The sample contains more than 300,000 clones, more than 12% of which appear only once. Sequenced: naive CD4+ T cells from blood. These receptors originate from a woman between 18 and 29 years old in good health.

The chain uses TRBV7-3 and TRBJ1-2; TRBD1 matches 7 bases. Germline CDR1 reads SGHTA; CDR2 reads FQGTGA. This CDR3 has 14 amino acids. J gave up 6 bases and V 3 bases, and 7 bases lay outside the gene matches. Here the CDR3 reads CASSFTGVDDGYTF. CDR3 nucleotides: TGTGCCAGCAGCTTCACAGGGGTTGACGATGGCTACACCTTC.

The V gene is TRBV15, the J gene TRBJ1-5, with 9 bases fitting TRBD1. Germline CDR1 LNHNV, CDR2 YYDKDF (reference sequence). V was pared by 1 base and J by 5 bases, with 3 bases of the junction left unmatched. The CDR3 spans 15 residues. Written as DNA, the CDR3 is TGTGCCACCAGCAGAGCTCGGACAGGGGATCAGCCCCAGCATTTT. This codes for CATSRARTGDQPQHF.

The V call is TRBV18, the J call TRBJ2-7, with 8 bases lining up with TRBD1. Germline lookup yields CDR1 KGHSH and CDR2 LQKENI. Trimming removed 6 bases from V and 8 bases from J; junction bases left unmatched: 9. The CDR3 spans 13 residues. The CDR3 DNA reads as TGTGCCAGCTCTCCAAAAACAGGGGGGAAGCAGTACTTC. This sequence encodes CASSPKTGGKQYF.

This clone was counted a few times. The V and J genes are TRBV13 and TRBJ2-3, with D possibly TRBD2 on 6 matching bases. CDR1 is PRHDT, CDR2 FYEKMQ, per germline (reference sequence). The length of the CDR3 is 14 residues. V gave up 5 bases and J gave up 1 base, with 10 bases separating them. Written as DNA, the CDR3 is TGTGCCAGCAGCCAAGGGACTCGCACAGATACGCAGTATTTT. It yields the protein CASSQGTRTDTQYF.

In this sample, this clone turned up a few times. The V call is TRBV29-1, the J call TRBJ1-1, with D possibly TRBD1 on 5 matching bases. Trimming took off 3 bases at V and 2 bases at J, with 10 bases between the two ends. CDR1 is SQVTM, CDR2 ANQGSEA, per germline. This CDR3 contains 13 residues. The DNA for the CDR3 is TGCAGCGTTGAGCGGCGGACAAACACTGAAGCTTTCTTT. Amino acid sequence: CSVERRTNTEAFF.

V gene TRBV28 combines with J gene TRBJ2-1, with 8 bases that match TRBD1. This CDR3 region has 14 residues. Germline V gene sequence: CDR1 MDHEN, CDR2 SYDVKM. V lost 4 bases, J lost 8 bases, and 7 bases stayed unmatched. CDR3: CASSSGQGRDEQFF. CDR3 nucleotides: TGTGCCAGCAGTTCCGGACAGGGCCGGGATGAGCAGTTCTTC.

The chain is built from TRBV30 and TRBJ1-2, with 7 bases aligning to TRBD1. The J segment lost 4 bases and the V segment lost 0 bases, leaving 8 bases of the junction unmatched. This CDR3 region has 15 residues. CDR1 is GTSNPN, CDR2 SVGIG, per germline (reference sequence). The CDR3 region has the DNA TGTGCCTGGAGTGTACAGGGACAGTTCCCCTATGGCTACACCTTC. Translating it yields CAWSVQGQFPYGYTF.

This clone was observed a handful of times. The rearrangement joins TRBV25-1 to TRBJ1-2; no definite D call. Germline-derived CDR1 and CDR2 are MGHDK and SYGVNS. There are 13 residues in the CDR3. V lost 5 bases and J 4 bases, leaving 11 bases between the germline ends. The CDR3 DNA sequence: TGTGCCAGCAGTTCATGGGCCACCTATGGCTACACCTTC. Encoded protein: CASSSWATYGYTF.

This chain links TRBV29-1 with TRBJ2-1; 7 bases map to TRBD1. The germline V gene has CDR1 SQVTM and CDR2 ANQGSEA. Trimming at V came to 2 bases and at J to 5 bases, leaving 9 bases not matched to a gene. This CDR3 has 15 amino acids. CDR3 loop: CSVEKPTGANNEQFF. In nucleotides, the CDR3 is TGCAGCGTTGAAAAGCCCACAGGGGCGAACAATGAGCAGTTCTTC.

This clone was observed a few times. CDR3: CASSQTLAGGLRTETQYF. The CDR3 region has the DNA TGTGCCAGCAGCCAAACGCTAGCGGGAGGGCTGAGGACGGAGACCCAGTACTTC. This chain uses TRBV7-2 with TRBJ2-5; TRBD2 matches at 12 bases. Per the germline V gene, CDR1 is SGHTA and CDR2 is FQGNSA. The J segment lost 5 bases and the V segment lost 5 bases, leaving 15 bases of the junction unmatched. The CDR3 is 18 residues long.

This clone was seen more than once but under ten times. V is TRBV6-5 and J is TRBJ2-7; 7 nucleotides align to TRBD2. V lost 4 bases and J lost 3; bases outside the gene matches: 6. The CDR3 is made up of 14 amino acids. Germline V gene lookup returns CDR1 MNHEY and CDR2 SVGAGI. The DNA for the CDR3 is TGTGCCAGCAGTTCCCAGGGAGGGGTCTACGAGCAGTACTTC. This codes for CASSSQGGVYEQYF.